This T cell receptor beta chain was recorded in a study of blood T cell repertoires in COVID-19. On the study more broadly: Donors in the United States, Italy and Spain gave samples during acute or convalescent COVID-19. PBMCs, B-cell-depleted T cells, or T cells were the source of the cDNA or gDNA that made up the material.

Patients in Seattle were enrolled during active infection, then followed longitudinally. Original processing methods: Amplification of reference gene primers provided the estimated nucleated cell counts. Sequencing used immunoSEQ multiplex PCR; TCRdb keeps in-frame clones, though not all of them. The V and J calls and the clone size are those of that table, but D and trimming were determined from the DNA. The sample includes about 260,000 clones, 80% to 90% of them seen just once. The sequenced sample consisted of peripheral blood. The TCR originated in an older woman with COVID-19, enrolled during active disease.

The CDR3 protein is CASSEDREDGELFF. The CDR3 DNA reads TGTGCCAGCAGTGAGGACAGGGAGGACGGGGAGCTGTTTTTT. The chain links TRBV6-1 to TRBJ2-2; 8 nucleotides match TRBD1. The V gene's germline CDR1 is MNHNS and CDR2 SASEGT. This CDR3 spans 14 amino acids. V lost 3 bases, J lost 7 bases, and 4 bases stayed unmatched.